In its sample, the clone carrying this T cell receptor (beta chain) was seen once. This entry comes from a study of CD8 T cells in Susac syndrome. The authors reverse transcribed roughly 0.5 to 1 ug RNA with random hexamers. One entry per CDR3 protein results from TCRdb running MiXCR on the immunoSEQ multiplex PCR reads. Among roughly 180,000 distinct CDR3 sequences listed, 93% were seen once. The CDR3 consists of 13 residues. Trimming took 2 bases from V and 3 from J, leaving 8 bases between them. CDR1 is MNHNS, CDR2 SASEGT, per germline. V gene TRBV6-1 combines with J gene TRBJ2-7, with D uncertain. The clonotype was recovered from a human donor with multiple sclerosis. The specimen was CD4+ T cells from PBMCs. CDR3 loop: CASSENTYYEQYF. CDR3 DNA sequence: TGTGCCAGCAGTGAAAACACCTACTACGAGCAGTACTTC.